This T cell receptor beta chain emerged from a study of T cells in Graves' hyperthyroidism and ophthalmopathy. There are many counts of this clonotype. Regions amplified from RNA transcripts were the TCR beta CDR3 regions. HTBI primers drove first-round RT-PCR of the TCR CDR3. TCRdb reprocessed the multiplex PCR reads with MiXCR, giving one entry per CDR3 protein. This table has roughly 280,000 distinct CDR3 sequences, 20% to 25% appearing once. The sequence was collected from a man aged 25 to 45 with Graves' ophthalmopathy. Sample: blood.

CDR3 in amino acids: CASSTTDREAFF. CDR3 nucleotides: TGTGCCAGCTCAACAACCGACAGGGAAGCTTTCTTT. The rearrangement uses TRBV18 and TRBJ1-1, with D tentatively TRBD1 (6 bases). Looked up from germline, CDR1 is KGHSH and CDR2 is LQKENI. The CDR3 runs to 12 residues. Trimming removed 5 bases from V and 8 bases from J, with 12 bases in between. The full variable domain, completed using reference TRBV18 and TRBJ1-1, is NAGVMQNPRHLVRRRGQEARLRCSPMKGHSHVYWYRQLPEEGLKFMVYLQKENIIDESGMPKERFSAEFPKEGPSILRIQQVVRGDSAAYFCASSTTDREAFFGQGTRLTVV.